The present T cell receptor (beta chain) was sequenced within a study of blood T cell repertoires in COVID-19. The table came from immunoSEQ multiplex PCR; TCRdb's copy has only in-frame clones and leaves some out. Found here are 180,000 or so clones, 86% of them singletons; the top ten hold over 7%. V gave up 0 bases and J gave up 8 bases, with 13 bases separating them. Per the germline V gene, CDR1 is SQVTM and CDR2 is ANQGSEA. This CDR3 region has 13 residues. V and J are TRBV29-1 and TRBJ1-2; perhaps TRBD1 as D (6 bases). Source material: PBMCs or T cells enriched from blood (not recorded which). This clonotype was sampled from a woman aged 30 to 39 who had recovered from COVID-19. CDR3 bases: TGCAGCGTTGAAGAACGGGACATAATGGGCTACACCTTC. Translation: CSVEERDIMGYTF.